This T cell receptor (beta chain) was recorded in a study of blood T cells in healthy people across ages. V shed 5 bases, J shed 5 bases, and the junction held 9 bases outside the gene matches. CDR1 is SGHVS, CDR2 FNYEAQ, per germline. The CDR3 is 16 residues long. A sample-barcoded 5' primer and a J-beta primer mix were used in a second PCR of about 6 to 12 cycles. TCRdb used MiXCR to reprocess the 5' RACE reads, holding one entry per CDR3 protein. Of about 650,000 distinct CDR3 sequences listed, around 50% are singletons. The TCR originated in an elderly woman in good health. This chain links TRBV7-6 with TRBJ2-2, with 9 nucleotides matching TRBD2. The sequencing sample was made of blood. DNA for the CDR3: TGTGCCAGCAGCCTTAGCGGGGGCCAGGGGACCGGGGAGCTGTTTTTT. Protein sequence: CASSLSGGQGTGELFF.